This T cell receptor beta chain was recorded in a study of early T cells in non-severe SARS-CoV-2 infection. About the research overall: With bulk RNA from unsorted whole blood as input, sequencing yielded unpaired chains. Study-level findings and limits: Private and CD4 specificities were missed by VDJdb matching, which favored anti-spike CD8 responses.

The CDR3 loop spans 15 amino acids. Attached unique molecular identifiers marked individual cDNA molecules. TCRdb passed the 5' RACE reads through MiXCR, listing each CDR3 protein once. Among more than 65,000 distinct CDR3 sequences listed, about 12% were seen once. Worth noting for this clonotype: No antigen is known for it. At one end, the junction sequence differs from germline, possibly due to a read error.

The TCR was taken from an adult who was a healthcare worker with PCR-confirmed SARS-CoV-2 infection or an uninfected control (not recorded which). The material sequenced was whole blood. The chain combines TRBV12-3 or TRBV12-4 with TRBJ1-4; perhaps TRBD1 as D (6 bases). CDR3 nucleotide sequence: TGTGCCAGCAGCTTTCCCCCCCAGGGGTTTGAAAAACTGGTTTTT. Translation: CASSFPPQGFEKLVF.